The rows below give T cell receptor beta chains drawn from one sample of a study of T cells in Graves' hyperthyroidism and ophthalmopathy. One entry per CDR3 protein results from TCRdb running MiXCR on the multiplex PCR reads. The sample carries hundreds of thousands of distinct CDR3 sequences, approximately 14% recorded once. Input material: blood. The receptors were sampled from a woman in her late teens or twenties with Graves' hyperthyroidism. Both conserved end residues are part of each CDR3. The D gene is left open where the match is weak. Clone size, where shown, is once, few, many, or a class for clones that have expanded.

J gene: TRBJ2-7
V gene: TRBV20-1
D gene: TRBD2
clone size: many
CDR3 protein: CSAPKASGRAYEQYF
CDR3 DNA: TGCAGTGCCCCAAAGGCTAGCGGGAGGGCCTATGAGCAGTACTTC

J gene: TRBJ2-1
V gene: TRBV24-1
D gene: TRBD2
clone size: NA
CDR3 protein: CATGGLAGLNEQFF
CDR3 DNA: TGTGCCACCGGGGGACTAGCGGGACTCAATGAGCAGTTCTTC

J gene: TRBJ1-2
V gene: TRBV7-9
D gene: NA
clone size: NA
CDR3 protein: CASSPEGSRGYGYTF
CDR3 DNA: TGTGCCAGCAGCCCCGAGGGAAGCCGGGGCTATGGCTACACCTTC

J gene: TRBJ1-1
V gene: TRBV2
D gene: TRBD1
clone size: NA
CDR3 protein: CASSGTHSRYTGDNTEAFF
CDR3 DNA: TGTGCCAGCAGTGGAACGCATAGTCGATACACAGGGGATAACACTGAAGCTTTCTTT

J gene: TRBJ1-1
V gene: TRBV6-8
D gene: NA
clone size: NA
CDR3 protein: CASSYRVTFGDTEAFF
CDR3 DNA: TGTGCCAGCAGTTACCGAGTTACCTTCGGGGACACTGAAGCTTTCTTT

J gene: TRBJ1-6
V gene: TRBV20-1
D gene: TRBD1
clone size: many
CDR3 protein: CSAYVTGTGYNSPLHF
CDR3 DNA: TGCAGTGCTTACGTGACCGGGACAGGGTACAACTCACCCCTCCACTTT

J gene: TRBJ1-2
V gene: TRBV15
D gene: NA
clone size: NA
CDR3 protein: CATSRVGLANYGYTF
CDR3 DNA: TGTGCCACCAGCAGAGTTGGATTAGCTAACTATGGCTACACCTTC

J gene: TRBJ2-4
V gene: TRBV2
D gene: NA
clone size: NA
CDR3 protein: CASSEAGMLTKNIQYF
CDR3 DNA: TGTGCCAGCAGTGAAGCCGGGATGTTGACCAAAAACATTCAGTACTTC

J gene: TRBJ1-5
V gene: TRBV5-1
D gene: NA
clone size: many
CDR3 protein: CASSDGTREHF
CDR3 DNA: TGCGCCAGCAGCGATGGGACACGGGAGCATTTT

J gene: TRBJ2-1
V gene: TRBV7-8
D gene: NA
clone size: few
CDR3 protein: CASSLLLWARGSYNEQFF
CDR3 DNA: TGTGCCAGCAGCTTACTGCTGTGGGCCCGGGGGTCCTACAATGAGCAGTTCTTC

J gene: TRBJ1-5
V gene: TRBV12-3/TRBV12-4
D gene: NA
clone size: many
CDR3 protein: CASSLLGLGNQPQHF
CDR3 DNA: TGTGCCAGCAGTTTACTTGGCCTGGGCAATCAGCCCCAGCATTTT

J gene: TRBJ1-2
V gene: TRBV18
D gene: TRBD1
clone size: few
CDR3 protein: CASSDREYGYTF
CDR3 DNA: TGTGCCAGCTCAGACAGGGAGTATGGCTACACCTTC

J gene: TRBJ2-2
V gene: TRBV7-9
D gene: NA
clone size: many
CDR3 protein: CASMPLVAGSTGELFF
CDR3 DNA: TGTGCCAGCATGCCCCTCGTTGCAGGGAGTACCGGGGAGCTGTTTTTT

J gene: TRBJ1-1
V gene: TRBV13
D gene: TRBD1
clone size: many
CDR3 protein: CASSPNRDRAWGTEAFF
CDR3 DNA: TGTGCCAGCAGTCCAAACCGGGACAGGGCTTGGGGCACTGAAGCTTTCTTT

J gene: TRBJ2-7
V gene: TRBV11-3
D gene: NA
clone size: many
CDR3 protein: CASSPYLGHEQYF
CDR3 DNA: TGTGCCAGCAGCCCGTATCTGGGACACGAGCAGTACTTC

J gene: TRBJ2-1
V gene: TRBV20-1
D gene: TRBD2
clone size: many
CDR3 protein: CSARDPASGVAYEQFF
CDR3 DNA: TGCAGTGCTAGAGACCCGGCTAGCGGGGTTGCTTATGAGCAGTTCTTC

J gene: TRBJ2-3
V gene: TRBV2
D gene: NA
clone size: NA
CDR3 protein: CASSLSEGGDTQYF
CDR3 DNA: TGTGCCAGCAGTCTCTCCGAAGGCGGGGATACGCAGTATTTT

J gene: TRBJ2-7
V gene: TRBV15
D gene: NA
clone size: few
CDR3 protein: CATSGDTSYEQYF
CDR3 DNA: TGTGCCACCAGCGGAGACACGTCCTACGAGCAGTACTTC

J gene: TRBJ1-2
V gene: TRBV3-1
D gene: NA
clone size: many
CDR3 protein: CASSQTGGGSYGYTF
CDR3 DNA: TGTGCCAGCAGCCAAACAGGCGGCGGTAGCTATGGCTACACCTTC

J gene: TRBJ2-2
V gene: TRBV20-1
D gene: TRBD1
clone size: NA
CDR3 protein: CSARDSMTGDTGELFF
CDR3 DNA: TGCAGTGCTAGAGACTCGATGACAGGGGACACCGGGGAGCTGTTTTTT

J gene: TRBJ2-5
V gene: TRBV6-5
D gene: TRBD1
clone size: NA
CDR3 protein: CASSYPYRGETQYF
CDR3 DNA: TGTGCCAGCAGTTACCCTTACAGGGGGGAGACCCAGTACTTC

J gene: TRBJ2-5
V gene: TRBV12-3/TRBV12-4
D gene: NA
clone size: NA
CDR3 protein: CASSTGSRETQYF
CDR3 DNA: TGTGCCAGCAGTACAGGGAGCCGGGAGACCCAGTACTTC

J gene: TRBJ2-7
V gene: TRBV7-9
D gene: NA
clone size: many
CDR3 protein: CASRDGLTYEQYF
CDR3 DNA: TGTGCCAGCAGAGACGGACTAACCTACGAGCAGTACTTC

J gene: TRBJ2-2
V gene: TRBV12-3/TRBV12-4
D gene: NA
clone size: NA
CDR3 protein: CASSETGFANTGELFF
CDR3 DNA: TGTGCCAGCAGCGAGACAGGATTCGCGAACACCGGGGAGCTGTTTTTT

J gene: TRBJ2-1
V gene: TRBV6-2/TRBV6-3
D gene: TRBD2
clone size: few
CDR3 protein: CASSYTWTSHEQFF
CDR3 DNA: TGTGCCAGCAGTTACACCTGGACTAGCCATGAGCAGTTCTTC

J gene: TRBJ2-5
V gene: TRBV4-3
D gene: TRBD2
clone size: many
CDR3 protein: CASSQWWAGGIQETQYF
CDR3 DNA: TGCGCCAGCAGCCAATGGTGGGCGGGAGGAATTCAAGAGACCCAGTACTTC

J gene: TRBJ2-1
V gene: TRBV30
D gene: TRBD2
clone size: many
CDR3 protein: CAWSDPTSGSYNEQFF
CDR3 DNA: TGTGCCTGGAGTGACCCGACTAGCGGGAGCTACAATGAGCAGTTCTTC

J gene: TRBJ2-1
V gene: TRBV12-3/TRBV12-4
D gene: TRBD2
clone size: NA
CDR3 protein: CASRYLGGGEQFF
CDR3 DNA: TGTGCCAGCAGGTATCTCGGGGGGGGTGAGCAGTTCTTC

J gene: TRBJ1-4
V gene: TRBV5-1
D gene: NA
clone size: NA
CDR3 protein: CASSFNPGPNEKLFF
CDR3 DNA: TGCGCCAGCAGCTTTAATCCAGGTCCTAATGAAAAACTGTTTTTT

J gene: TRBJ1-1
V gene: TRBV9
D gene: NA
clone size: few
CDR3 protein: CASSVASYTEAFF
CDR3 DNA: TGTGCCAGCAGCGTAGCCAGTTACACTGAAGCTTTCTTT

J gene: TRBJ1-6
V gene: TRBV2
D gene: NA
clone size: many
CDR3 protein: CASRPIRGSSYNSPLHF
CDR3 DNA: TGTGCCAGCAGGCCCATTCGGGGGAGCTCCTATAATTCACCCCTCCACTTT

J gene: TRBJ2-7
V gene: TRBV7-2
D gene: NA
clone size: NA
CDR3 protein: CASSLEGRGVRDDF
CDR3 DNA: TGTGCCAGCAGCTTGGAAGGGAGAGGAGTCAGAGATGATTTC

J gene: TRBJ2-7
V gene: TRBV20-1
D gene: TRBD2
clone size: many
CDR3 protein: CSARDGVRDYYEQYF
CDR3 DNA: TGCAGTGCTAGAGACGGGGTAAGGGACTACTACGAGCAGTACTTC

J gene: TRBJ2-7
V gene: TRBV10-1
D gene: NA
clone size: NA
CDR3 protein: CASSEVLGDDQYF
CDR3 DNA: TGCGCCAGCAGTGAGGTGCTAGGGGACGATCAGTACTTC

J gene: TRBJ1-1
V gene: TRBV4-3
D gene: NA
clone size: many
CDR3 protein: CASSQVGVGTEAFF
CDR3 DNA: TGCGCCAGCAGCCAAGTAGGCGTGGGTACTGAAGCTTTCTTT

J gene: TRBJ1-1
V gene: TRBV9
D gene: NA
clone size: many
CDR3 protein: CASSVIGANTEAFF
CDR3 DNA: TGTGCCAGCAGCGTTATAGGGGCGAACACTGAAGCTTTCTTT

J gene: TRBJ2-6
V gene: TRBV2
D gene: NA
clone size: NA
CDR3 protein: CASQGLRQPGANVLTF
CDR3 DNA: TGTGCCAGCCAGGGACTCCGCCAACCCGGGGCCAACGTCCTGACTTTC

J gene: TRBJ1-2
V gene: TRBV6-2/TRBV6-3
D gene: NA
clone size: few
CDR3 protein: CAGSSLGDGYTF
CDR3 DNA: TGTGCCGGCAGTTCTCTAGGGGATGGCTACACCTTC

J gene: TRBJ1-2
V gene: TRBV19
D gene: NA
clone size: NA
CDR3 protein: CASSSRGTVTNYGYTF
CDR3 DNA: TGTGCCAGTAGTTCCAGGGGCACAGTTACTAACTATGGCTACACCTTC

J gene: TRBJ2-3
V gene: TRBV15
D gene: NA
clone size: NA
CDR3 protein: CATSKGGGSDTQYF
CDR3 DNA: TGTGCCACCAGCAAAGGAGGGGGGTCAGATACGCAGTATTTT

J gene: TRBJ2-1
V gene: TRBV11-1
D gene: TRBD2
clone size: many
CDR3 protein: CASSYSGSVLGEQFF
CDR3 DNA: TGTGCCAGCAGTTATAGCGGGAGTGTCCTCGGTGAGCAGTTCTTC

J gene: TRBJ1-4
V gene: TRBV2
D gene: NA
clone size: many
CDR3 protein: CASSVDVGEKLFF
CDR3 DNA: TGTGCCAGCAGCGTTGATGTAGGGGAAAAACTGTTTTTT

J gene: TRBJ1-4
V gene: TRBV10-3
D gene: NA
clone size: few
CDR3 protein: CAISESIREKLFF
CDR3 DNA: TGTGCCATCAGTGAGTCGATTAGAGAAAAACTGTTTTTT

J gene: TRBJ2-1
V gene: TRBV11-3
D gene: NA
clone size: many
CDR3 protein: CASTQWGASGNEQFF
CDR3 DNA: TGTGCCAGCACCCAATGGGGGGCTAGTGGGAATGAGCAGTTCTTC

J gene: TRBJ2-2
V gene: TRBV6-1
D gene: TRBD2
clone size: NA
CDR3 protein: CASRSSGANTGELFF
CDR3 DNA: TGTGCCAGCAGAAGTAGCGGGGCGAACACCGGGGAGCTGTTTTTT

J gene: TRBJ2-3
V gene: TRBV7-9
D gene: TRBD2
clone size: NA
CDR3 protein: CASSSMRTSGSLVDTQYF
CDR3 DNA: TGTGCCAGCAGCTCTATGCGGACTAGCGGGAGTTTGGTAGATACGCAGTATTTT

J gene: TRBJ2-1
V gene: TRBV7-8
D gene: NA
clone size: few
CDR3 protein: CASSPNPLYNEQFF
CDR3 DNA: TGTGCCAGCAGCCCTAATCCATTATACAATGAGCAGTTCTTC

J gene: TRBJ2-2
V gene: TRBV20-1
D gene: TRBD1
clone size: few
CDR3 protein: CSARGTVGELFF
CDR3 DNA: TGCAGTGCTAGGGGGACAGTCGGGGAGCTGTTTTTT

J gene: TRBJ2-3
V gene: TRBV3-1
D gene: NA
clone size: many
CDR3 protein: CASSQQGLADTQYF
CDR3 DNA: TGTGCCAGCAGCCAACAGGGTCTCGCAGATACGCAGTATTTT

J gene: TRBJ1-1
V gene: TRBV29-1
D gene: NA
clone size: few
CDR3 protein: CSVEDGLNTEAFF
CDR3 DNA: TGCAGCGTCGAGGACGGGTTGAACACTGAAGCTTTCTTT